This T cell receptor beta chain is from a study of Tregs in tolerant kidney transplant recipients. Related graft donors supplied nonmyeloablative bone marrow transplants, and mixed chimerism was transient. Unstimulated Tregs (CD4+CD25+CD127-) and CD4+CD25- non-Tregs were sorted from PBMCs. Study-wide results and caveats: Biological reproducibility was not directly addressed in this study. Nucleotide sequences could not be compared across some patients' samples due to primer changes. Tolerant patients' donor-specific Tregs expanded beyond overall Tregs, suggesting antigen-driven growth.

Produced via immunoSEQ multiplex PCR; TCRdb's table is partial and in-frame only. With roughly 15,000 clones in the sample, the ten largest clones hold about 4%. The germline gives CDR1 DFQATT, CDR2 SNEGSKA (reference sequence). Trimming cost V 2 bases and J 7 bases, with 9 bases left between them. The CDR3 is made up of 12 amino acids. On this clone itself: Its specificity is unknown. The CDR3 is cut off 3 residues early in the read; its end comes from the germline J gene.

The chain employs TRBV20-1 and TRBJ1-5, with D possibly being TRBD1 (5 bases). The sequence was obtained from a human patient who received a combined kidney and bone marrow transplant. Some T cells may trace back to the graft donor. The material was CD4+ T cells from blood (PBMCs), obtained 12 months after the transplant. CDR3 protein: CSARRAGQPQHF. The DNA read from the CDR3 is TGCAGTGCTAGAAGGGCAGGGCAGCCC.